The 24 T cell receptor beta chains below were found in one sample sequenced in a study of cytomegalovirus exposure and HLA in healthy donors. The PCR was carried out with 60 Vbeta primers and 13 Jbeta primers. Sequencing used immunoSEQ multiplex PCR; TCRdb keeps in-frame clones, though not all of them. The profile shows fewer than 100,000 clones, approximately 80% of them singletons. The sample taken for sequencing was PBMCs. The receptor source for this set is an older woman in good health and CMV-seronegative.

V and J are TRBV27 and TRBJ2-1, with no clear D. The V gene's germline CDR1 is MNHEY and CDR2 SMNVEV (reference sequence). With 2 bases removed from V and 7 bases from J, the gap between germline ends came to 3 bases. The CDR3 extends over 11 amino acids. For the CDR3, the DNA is TGTGCCAGCAGTTTAGCGAATGAGCAGTTCTTC. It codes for CASSLANEQFF.

The CDR3 protein is CASSPPSGTEQYF. Written as DNA, the CDR3 is TGTGCCAGCTCACCACCCTCAGGAACCGAGCAGTACTTC. The chain employs TRBV18 and TRBJ2-7; D remains unclear. CDR1 and CDR2 (germline): KGHSH, LQKENI. The V and J ends lost 0 bases and 6 bases respectively, with 9 bases between them. The CDR3 extends over 13 amino acids.

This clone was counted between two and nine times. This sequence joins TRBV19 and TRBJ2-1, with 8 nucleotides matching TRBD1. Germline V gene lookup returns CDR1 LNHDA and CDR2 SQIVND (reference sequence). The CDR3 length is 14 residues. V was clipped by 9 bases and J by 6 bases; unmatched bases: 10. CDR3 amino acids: CASVVGTGGNEQFF. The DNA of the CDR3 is TGTGCCAGCGTTGTGGGCACAGGGGGCAATGAGCAGTTCTTC.

CDR3 in amino acids: CASSYVRDTEAFF. CDR3 nucleotide sequence: TGTGCCAGCAGTTACGTCAGGGACACTGAAGCTTTCTTT. The V and J genes are TRBV6-5 and TRBJ1-1; TRBD1 is a possible D gene (5 bases). Germline CDR1 is MNHEY and CDR2 is SVGAGI. V was clipped by 2 bases and J by 3 bases, with 7 bases between them. The CDR3 consists of 13 residues.

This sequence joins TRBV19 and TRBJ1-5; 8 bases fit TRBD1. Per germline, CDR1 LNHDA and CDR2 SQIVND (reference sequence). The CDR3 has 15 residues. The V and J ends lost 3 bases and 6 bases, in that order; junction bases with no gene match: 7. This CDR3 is CASSMSRDRFQPQHF. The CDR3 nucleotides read TGTGCCAGTAGTATGTCCCGGGACAGGTTTCAGCCCCAGCATTTT.

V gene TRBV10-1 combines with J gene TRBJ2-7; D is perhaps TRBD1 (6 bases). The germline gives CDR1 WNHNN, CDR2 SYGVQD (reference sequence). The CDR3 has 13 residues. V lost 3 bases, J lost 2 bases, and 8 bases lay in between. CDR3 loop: CASSENRAYEQYF. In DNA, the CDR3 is TGCGCCAGCAGTGAAAACAGGGCCTACGAGCAGTACTTC.

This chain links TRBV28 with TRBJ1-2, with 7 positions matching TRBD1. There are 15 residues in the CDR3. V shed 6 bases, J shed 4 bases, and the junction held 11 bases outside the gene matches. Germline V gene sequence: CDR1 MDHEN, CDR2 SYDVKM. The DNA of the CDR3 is TGTGCCAGCAGCCCCAGACAGGGTCTATTCTATGGCTACACCTTC. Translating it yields CASSPRQGLFYGYTF.

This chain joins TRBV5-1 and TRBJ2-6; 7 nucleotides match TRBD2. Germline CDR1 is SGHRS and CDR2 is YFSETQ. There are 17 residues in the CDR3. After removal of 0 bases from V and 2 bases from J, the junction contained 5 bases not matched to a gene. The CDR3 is CASSLVKGGAGANVLTF. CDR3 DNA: TGCGCCAGCAGCTTGGTAAAGGGAGGGGCTGGGGCCAACGTCCTGACTTTC.

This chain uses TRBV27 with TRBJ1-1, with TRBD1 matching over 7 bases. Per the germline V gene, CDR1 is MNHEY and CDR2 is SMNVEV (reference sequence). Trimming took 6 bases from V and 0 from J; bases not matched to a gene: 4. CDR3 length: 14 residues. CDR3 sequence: CASRTGQLNTEAFF. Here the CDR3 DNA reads TGTGCCAGCAGGACGGGACAGTTGAACACTGAAGCTTTCTTT.

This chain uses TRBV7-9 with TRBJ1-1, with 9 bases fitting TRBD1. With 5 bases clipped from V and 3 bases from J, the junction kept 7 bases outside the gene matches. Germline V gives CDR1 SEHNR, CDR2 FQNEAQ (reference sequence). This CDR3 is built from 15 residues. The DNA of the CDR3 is TGTGCCAGCAGCCCCTTTCGGACAGGGGACACTGAAGCTTTCTTT. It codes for CASSPFRTGDTEAFF.

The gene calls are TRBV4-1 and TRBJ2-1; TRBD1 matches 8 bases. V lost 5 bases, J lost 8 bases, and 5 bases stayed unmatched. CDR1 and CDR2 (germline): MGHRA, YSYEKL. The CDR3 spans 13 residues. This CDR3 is CASSIQGGDEQFF. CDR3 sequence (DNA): TGCGCCAGCAGCATACAGGGGGGCGATGAGCAGTTCTTC.

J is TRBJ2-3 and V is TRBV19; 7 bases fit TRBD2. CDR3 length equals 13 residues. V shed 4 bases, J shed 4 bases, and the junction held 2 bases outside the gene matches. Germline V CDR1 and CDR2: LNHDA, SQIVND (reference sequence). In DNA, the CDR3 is TGTGCCAGTAGTACCGCGGGGGCAGATACGCAGTATTTT. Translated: CASSTAGADTQYF.

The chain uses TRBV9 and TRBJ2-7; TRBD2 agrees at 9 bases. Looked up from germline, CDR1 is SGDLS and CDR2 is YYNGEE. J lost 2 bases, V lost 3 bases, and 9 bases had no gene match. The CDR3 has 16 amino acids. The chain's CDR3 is CASSGNQAGGPYEQYF. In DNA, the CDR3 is TGTGCCAGCAGCGGAAATCAAGCGGGAGGCCCCTACGAGCAGTACTTC.

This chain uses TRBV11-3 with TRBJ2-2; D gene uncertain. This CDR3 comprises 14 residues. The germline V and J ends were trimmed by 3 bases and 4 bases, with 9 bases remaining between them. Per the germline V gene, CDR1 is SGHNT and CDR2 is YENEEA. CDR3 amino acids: CASSFSGSTGELFF. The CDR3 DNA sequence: TGTGCCAGCAGCTTTTCCGGGTCCACCGGGGAGCTGTTTTTT.

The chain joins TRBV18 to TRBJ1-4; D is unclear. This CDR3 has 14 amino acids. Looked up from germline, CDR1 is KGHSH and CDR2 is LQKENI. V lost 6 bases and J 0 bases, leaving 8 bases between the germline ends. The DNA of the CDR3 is TGTGCCAGCTCGAGGGTTCCAACTAATGAAAAACTGTTTTTT. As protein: CASSRVPTNEKLFF.

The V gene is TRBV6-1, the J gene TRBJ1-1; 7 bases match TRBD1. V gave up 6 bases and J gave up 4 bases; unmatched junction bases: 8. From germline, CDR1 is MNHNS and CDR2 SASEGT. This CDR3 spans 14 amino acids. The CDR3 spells CASSAPQGITEAFF. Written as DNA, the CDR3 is TGTGCCAGCAGCGCCCCACAGGGGATCACTGAAGCTTTCTTT.

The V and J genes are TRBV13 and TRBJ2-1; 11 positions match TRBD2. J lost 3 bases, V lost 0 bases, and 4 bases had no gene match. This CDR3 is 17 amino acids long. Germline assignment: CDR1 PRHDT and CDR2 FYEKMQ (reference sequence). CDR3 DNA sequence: TGTGCCAGCAGCTTAGGACTAGCGGGAGATGTCTACAATGAGCAGTTCTTC. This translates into CASSLGLAGDVYNEQFF.

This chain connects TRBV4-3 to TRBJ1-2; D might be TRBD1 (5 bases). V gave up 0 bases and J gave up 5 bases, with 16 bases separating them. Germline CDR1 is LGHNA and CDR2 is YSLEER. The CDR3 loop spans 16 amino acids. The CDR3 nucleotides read TGCGCCAGCAGCCAAGATCTATCCCCAGGGACTTATGGCTACACCTTC. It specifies CASSQDLSPGTYGYTF.

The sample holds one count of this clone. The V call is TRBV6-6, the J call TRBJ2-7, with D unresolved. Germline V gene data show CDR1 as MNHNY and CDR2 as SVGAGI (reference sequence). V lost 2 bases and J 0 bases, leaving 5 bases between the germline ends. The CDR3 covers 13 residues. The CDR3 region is CASSYPNSYEQYF. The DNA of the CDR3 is TGTGCCAGCAGTTACCCCAACTCCTACGAGCAGTACTTC.

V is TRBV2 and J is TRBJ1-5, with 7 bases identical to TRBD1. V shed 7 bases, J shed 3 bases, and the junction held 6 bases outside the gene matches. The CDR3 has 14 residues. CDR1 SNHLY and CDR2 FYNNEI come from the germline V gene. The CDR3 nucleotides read TGTGCCAGCAACCGGGACAGATTCAATCAGCCCCAGCATTTT. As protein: CASNRDRFNQPQHF.

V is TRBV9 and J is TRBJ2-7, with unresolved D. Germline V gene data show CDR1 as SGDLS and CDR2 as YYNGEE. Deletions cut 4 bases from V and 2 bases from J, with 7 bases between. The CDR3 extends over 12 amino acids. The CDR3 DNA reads TGTGCCAGCAGCAAGGAGCCCTACGAGCAGTACTTC. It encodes CASSKEPYEQYF. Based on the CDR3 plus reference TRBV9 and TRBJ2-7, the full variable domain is DSGVTQTPKHLITATGQRVTLRCSPRSGDLSVYWYQQSLDQGLQFLIQYYNGEERAKGNILERFSAQQFPDLHSELNLSSLELGDSALYFCASSKEPYEQYFGPGTRLTVT.

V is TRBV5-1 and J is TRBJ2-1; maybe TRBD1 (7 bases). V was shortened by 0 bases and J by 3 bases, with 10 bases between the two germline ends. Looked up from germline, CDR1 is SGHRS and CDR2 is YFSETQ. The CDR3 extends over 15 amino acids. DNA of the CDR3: TGCGCCAGCAGCTTGGGTCAGGGGGGCTACAATGAGCAGTTCTTC. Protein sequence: CASSLGQGGYNEQFF.

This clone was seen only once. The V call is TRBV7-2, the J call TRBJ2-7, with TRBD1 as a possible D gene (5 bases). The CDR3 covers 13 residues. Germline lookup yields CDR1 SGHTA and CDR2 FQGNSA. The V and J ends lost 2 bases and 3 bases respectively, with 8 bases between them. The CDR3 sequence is CASSLRQGYEQYF. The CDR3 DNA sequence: TGTGCCAGCAGCTTAAGGCAGGGCTACGAGCAGTACTTC.

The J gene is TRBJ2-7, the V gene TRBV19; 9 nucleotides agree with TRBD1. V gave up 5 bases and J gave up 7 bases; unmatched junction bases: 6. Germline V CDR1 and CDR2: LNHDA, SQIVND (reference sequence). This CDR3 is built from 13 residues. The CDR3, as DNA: TGTGCCAGTAGTGTACAGGGGGCAGAGGAGCAGTACTTC. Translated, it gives CASSVQGAEEQYF. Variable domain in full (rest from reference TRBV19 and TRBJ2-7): DGGITQSPKYLFRKEGQNVTLSCEQNLNHDAMYWYRQDPGQGLRLIYYSQIVNDFQKGDIAEGYSVSREKKESFPLTVTSAQKNPTAFYLCASSVQGAEEQYFGPGTRLTVT.